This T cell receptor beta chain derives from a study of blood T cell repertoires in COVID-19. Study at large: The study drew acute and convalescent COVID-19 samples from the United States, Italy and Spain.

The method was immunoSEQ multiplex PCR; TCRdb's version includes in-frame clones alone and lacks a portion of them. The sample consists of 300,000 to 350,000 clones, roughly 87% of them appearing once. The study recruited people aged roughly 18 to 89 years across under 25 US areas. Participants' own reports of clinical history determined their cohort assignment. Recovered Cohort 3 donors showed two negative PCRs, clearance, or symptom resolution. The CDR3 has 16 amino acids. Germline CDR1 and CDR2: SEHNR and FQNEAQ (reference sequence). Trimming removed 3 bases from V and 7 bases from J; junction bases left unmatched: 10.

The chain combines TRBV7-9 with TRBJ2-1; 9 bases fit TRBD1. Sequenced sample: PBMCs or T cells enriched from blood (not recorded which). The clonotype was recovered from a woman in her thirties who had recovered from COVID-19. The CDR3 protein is CASSLGPGQGSNEQFF. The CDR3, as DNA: TGTGCCAGCAGCTTGGGACCGGGACAGGGCTCGAATGAGCAGTTCTTC. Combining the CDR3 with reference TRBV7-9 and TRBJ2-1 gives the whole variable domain DTGVSQNPRHKITKRGQNVTFRCDPISEHNRLYWYRQTLGQGPEFLTYFQNEAQLEKSRLLSDRFSAERPKGSFSTLEIQRTEQGDSAMYLCASSLGPGQGSNEQFFGPGTRLTVL.